These 14 T cell receptor beta chains originate from one sample sequenced in a study of blood T cell repertoires in COVID-19. Produced via immunoSEQ multiplex PCR; TCRdb's table is partial and in-frame only. The sample shows about 170,000 clones, 65% to 85% of them seen only once. The sample comprised PBMCs or T cells enriched from blood (not recorded which). The receptors stem from a woman between 50 and 59 years old in a cohort exposed to, infected with or recovered from COVID-19 (not recorded which).

The table lists this clone with a few counts. The V call is TRBV2, the J call TRBJ2-7, with 7 bases aligning to TRBD1. Looked up from germline, CDR1 is SNHLY and CDR2 is FYNNEI. The CDR3 totals 16 residues. The V gene end was trimmed by 11 bases and the J gene end by 5 bases; junction bases not matched to a gene: 21. The CDR3 DNA reads as TGTGCCGTGGGTCAGCAGGACTGGGGGACAGACGACGAGCAGTACTTC. Translated, it gives CAVGQQDWGTDDEQYF.

The genes are TRBV6-1 and TRBJ2-1; D not certain. The germline V and J ends were trimmed by 2 bases and 9 bases, with 20 bases remaining between them. Germline V gene data show CDR1 as MNHNS and CDR2 as SASEGT. CDR3 length: 16 amino acids. CDR3 protein: CASSESRLLVGGEQFF. The CDR3 DNA is TGTGCCAGCAGTGAATCGAGACTCCTTGTTGGTGGTGAGCAGTTCTTC.

The genes are TRBV7-2 and TRBJ2-7; D not certain. CDR1 and CDR2 from the germline V gene are SGHTA and FQGNSA. V was clipped by 1 base and J by 6 bases, with 10 bases between them. The CDR3 extends over 13 amino acids. CDR3: CASSLDGRGEQYF. As DNA, the CDR3 is TGTGCCAGCAGCTTAGACGGAAGAGGCGAGCAGTACTTC.

The gene calls are TRBV6-2 or TRBV6-3 and TRBJ2-3, with D possibly being TRBD1 (5 bases). The ends were cut back, 4 bases at V and 3 bases at J, with 11 bases in the middle. The CDR3 sequence is 14 residues long. The germline V gene has CDR1 MNHEY and CDR2 SVGEGT. In nucleotides, the CDR3 is TGTGCCAGCAGTTCGCGTTCAGGGACAGATACGCAGTATTTT. The encoded protein is CASSSRSGTDTQYF.

V usage is TRBV28 and J usage is TRBJ2-7, with D possibly being TRBD2 (5 bases). The CDR3 spans 14 residues. The germline V gene has CDR1 MDHEN and CDR2 SYDVKM. V was pared by 3 bases and J by 3 bases, with 12 bases between. The CDR3 loop reads CASSFTYRGYEQYF. The CDR3 DNA reads TGTGCCAGCAGTTTCACCTATCGGGGCTACGAGCAGTACTTC.

The chain couples TRBV19 to TRBJ2-1; TRBD2 matches at 8 bases. Germline-derived CDR1 and CDR2 are LNHDA and SQIVND (reference sequence). V gave up 5 bases and J gave up 5 bases; unmatched junction bases: 14. The CDR3 sequence is 17 residues long. CDR3 in DNA: TGTGCCAGTAGTTACGGGACGAGAGGACTAGCTGACAATGAGCAGTTCTTC. Translated: CASSYGTRGLADNEQFF.

The chain couples TRBV4-1 to TRBJ2-2; perhaps TRBD1 as D (5 bases). The germline V and J ends were trimmed by 1 base and 2 bases, with 11 bases remaining between them. This CDR3 has 16 residues. Germline CDR1 is MGHRA and CDR2 is YSYEKL. The CDR3 protein is CASSQGAGPNTGELFF. In DNA, the CDR3 is TGCGCCAGCAGCCAAGGGGCAGGGCCTAACACCGGGGAGCTGTTTTTT.

The J gene is TRBJ1-5, the V gene TRBV27; no reliable D call. This CDR3 spans 15 amino acids. The germline CDR1 and CDR2 sequences are MNHEY and SMNVEV (reference sequence). Trimming removed 3 bases from V and 1 base from J, with 10 bases in between. The CDR3 is CASSFSGWSNQPQHF. In DNA form, the CDR3 reads TGTGCCAGCAGTTTTTCAGGTTGGAGCAATCAGCCCCAGCATTTT.

V is TRBV9 and J is TRBJ2-1, with 9 bases aligning to TRBD1. This CDR3 spans 16 amino acids. V dropped 3 bases and J dropped 3; count of bases not matched to a gene: 7. CDR1 and CDR2 from the germline V gene are SGDLS and YYNGEE. This CDR3 reads CASSAPGTGNYNEQFF. CDR3 nucleotides: TGTGCCAGCAGCGCACCCGGGACAGGGAACTACAATGAGCAGTTCTTC.

CDR3 sequence: CASSTDRGSATF. In nucleotides, the CDR3 is TGTGCCAGCAGCACGGACAGGGGATCAGCCACCTTC. The chain couples TRBV5-5 to TRBJ1-2; 9 nucleotides line up with TRBD1. The trim removed 4 bases at V and 13 bases at J, leaving 8 bases unmatched. The CDR3 length is 12 residues. Germline assignment: CDR1 SGHKS and CDR2 YYEKEE (reference sequence). The variable domain in full, completed from reference TRBV5-5 and TRBJ1-2, reads DAGVTQSPTHLIKTRGQQVTLRCSPISGHKSVSWYQQVLGQGPQFIFQYYEKEERGRGNFPDRFSARQFPNYSSELNVNALLLGDSALYLCASSTDRGSATFGSGTRLTVV.

This clone was recorded at least ten times. The rearrangement links TRBV6-5 to TRBJ1-5; unclear D gene. Germline V gives CDR1 MNHEY, CDR2 SVGAGI. The CDR3 runs 13 residues. Deletions cut 9 bases from V and 6 bases from J, with 15 bases between. CDR3 amino acids: CASTMGRSQPQHF. In nucleotides, the CDR3 is TGTGCCAGTACCATGGGGAGGAGTCAGCCCCAGCATTTT.

The chain carries TRBV28 and TRBJ2-1; D call uncertain. V lost 4 bases and J 7 bases, leaving 14 bases between the germline ends. This CDR3 region has 14 residues. CDR1 is MDHEN, CDR2 SYDVKM, per germline. The CDR3 sequence: CASSSVAARNEQFF. The CDR3 DNA is TGTGCCAGCAGTTCCGTGGCGGCGAGGAATGAGCAGTTCTTC. Full variable domain (rest looked up from reference TRBV28 and TRBJ2-1): DVKVTQSSRYLVKRTGEKVFLECVQDMDHENMFWYRQDPGLGLRLIYFSYDVKMKEKGDIPEGYSVSREKKERFSLILESASTNQTSMYLCASSSVAARNEQFFGPGTRLTVL.

The CDR3, as DNA: TGCGCCAGCAGCTCGGACAGGGGGCCAGATACGCAGTATTTT. Amino acids: CASSSDRGPDTQYF. The chain recombines TRBV5-1 with TRBJ2-3, with 11 bases aligning to TRBD1. There are 14 residues in the CDR3. The germline CDR1 and CDR2 sequences are SGHRS and YFSETQ. Unmatched junction bases numbered 1, after V lost 3 bases and J lost 4 bases. The variable domain in full, with the rest retrieved from reference TRBV5-1 and TRBJ2-3, is KAGVTQTPRYLIKTRGQQVTLSCSPISGHRSVSWYQQTPGQGLQFLFEYFSETQRNKGNFPGRFSGRQFSNSRSEMNVSTLELGDSALYLCASSSDRGPDTQYFGPGTRLTVL.

This clone was seen only a few times. The chain employs TRBV3-1 (or the pseudogene TRBV3-2) and TRBJ2-7; TRBD1 matches 9 bases. The germline gives CDR1 LGHDT, CDR2 YNNKEL (reference sequence). This CDR3 comprises 14 residues. The V and J ends lost 5 bases and 5 bases, in that order; junction bases with no gene match: 7. In DNA form, the CDR3 reads TGTGCCAGCAGCTCTCGGACAGGGGTGAACGAGCAGTACTTC. This codes for CASSSRTGVNEQYF.